The TCR beta chain described here comes from a study of blood T cell repertoires in COVID-19. Germline V gene sequence: CDR1 KGHSH, CDR2 LQKENI. The CDR3 sequence is 14 residues long. V was clipped by 1 base and J by 3 bases, with 9 bases between them. The method was immunoSEQ multiplex PCR; TCRdb's version includes in-frame clones alone and lacks a portion of them. Of fewer than 100,000 clones listed, around nine tenths are singletons. This sequence was found in a human donor in a cohort sampled during active COVID-19. The sequencing input was peripheral blood. The chain couples TRBV18 to TRBJ1-1; D remains unclear. CDR3 sequence reads: CASSPRGEHTEAFF. The CDR3 DNA reads TGTGCCAGCTCACCACGTGGGGAGCACACTGAAGCTTTCTTT.